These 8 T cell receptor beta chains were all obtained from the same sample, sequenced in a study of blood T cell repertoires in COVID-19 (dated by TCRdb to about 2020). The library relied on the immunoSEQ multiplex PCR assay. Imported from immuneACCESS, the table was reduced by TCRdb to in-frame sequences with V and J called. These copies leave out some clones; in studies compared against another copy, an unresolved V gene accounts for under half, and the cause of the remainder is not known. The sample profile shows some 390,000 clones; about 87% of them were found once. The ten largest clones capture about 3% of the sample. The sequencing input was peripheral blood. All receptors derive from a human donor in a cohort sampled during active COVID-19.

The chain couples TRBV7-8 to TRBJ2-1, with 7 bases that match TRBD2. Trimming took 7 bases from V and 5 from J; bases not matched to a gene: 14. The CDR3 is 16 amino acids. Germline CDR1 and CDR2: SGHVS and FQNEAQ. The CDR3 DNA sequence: TGTGCCAGCAACTCTTTAGTTCTAGCGGCAAACAATGAGCAGTTCTTC. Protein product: CASNSLVLAANNEQFF.

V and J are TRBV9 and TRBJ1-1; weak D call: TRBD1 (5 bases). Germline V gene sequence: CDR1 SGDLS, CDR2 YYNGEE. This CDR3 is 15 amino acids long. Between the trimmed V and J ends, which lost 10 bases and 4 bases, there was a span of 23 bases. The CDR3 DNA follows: TGTGCCCCCAAAACGAGGGACTCCGAAGCCACTGAAGCTTTCTTT. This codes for CAPKTRDSEATEAFF.

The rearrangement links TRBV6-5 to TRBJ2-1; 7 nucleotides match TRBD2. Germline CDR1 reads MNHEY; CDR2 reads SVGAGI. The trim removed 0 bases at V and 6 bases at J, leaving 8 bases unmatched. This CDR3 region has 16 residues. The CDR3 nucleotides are TGTGCCAGCAGTTACTCGGGGCGGGAGTGGGGCAATGAGCAGTTCTTC. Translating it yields CASSYSGREWGNEQFF.

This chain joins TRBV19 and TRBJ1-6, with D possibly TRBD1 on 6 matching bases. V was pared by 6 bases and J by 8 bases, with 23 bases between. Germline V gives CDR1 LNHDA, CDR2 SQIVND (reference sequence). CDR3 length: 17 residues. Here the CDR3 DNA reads TGTGCCAGTAGCACCCTCATCAGACAGGTCCGGGATTCACCCCTCCACTTT. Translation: CASSTLIRQVRDSPLHF.

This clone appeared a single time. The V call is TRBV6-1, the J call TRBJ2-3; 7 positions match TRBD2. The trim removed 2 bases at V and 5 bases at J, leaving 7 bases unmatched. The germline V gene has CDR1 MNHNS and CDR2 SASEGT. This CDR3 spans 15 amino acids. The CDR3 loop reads CASSESGIGIDTQYF. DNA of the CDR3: TGTGCCAGCAGTGAAAGCGGGATAGGGATAGATACGCAGTATTTT.

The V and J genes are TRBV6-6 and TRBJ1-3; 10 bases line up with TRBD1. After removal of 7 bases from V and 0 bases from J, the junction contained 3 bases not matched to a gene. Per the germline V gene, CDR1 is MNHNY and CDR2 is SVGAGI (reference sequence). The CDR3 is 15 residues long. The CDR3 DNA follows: TGTGCCAGCACTCGACAGGGGGCCTCTGGAAACACCATATATTTT. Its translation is CASTRQGASGNTIYF.

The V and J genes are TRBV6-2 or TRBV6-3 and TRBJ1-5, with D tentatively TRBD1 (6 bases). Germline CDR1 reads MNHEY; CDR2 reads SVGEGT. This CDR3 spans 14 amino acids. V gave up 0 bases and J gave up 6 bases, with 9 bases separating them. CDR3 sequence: CASSYSDRIQPQHF. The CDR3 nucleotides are TGTGCCAGCAGTTACTCCGACAGGATTCAGCCCCAGCATTTT.

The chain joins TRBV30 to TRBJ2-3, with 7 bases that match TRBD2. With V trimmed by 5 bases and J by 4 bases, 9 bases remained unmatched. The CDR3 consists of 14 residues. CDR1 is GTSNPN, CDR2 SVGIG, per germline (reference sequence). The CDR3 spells CAWGLGGGADTQYF. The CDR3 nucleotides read TGTGCCTGGGGCCTCGGGGGAGGGGCAGATACGCAGTATTTT.